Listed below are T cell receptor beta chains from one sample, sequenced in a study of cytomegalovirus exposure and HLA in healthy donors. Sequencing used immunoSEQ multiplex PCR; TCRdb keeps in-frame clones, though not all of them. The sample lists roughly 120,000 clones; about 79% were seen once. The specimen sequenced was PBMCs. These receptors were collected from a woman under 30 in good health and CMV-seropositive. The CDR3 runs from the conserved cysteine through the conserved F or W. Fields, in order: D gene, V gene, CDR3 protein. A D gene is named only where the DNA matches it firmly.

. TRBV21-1 CASIGVTRETQYF
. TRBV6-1 CASSSGQYGYTF
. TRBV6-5 CASSGAGANVLTF
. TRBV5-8 CASSLVDEQYF
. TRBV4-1 CASSHPGLEQFF
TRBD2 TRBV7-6 CASSLATPGSGLYETQYF
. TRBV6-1 CASSERGGLDTQYF
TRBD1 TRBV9 CASSVTGTGGTEQYF
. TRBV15 CATSTPGDGPDSYEQYF
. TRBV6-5 CASSYSGGVFNEQFF
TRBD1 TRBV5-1 CASSGGQNDYGYTF
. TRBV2 CASNRDPNEKLFF
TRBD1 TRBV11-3 CASSFPGQGSEQYF
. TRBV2 CASSPSLLNSETQYF
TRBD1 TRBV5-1 CASSPQQGVSSYEQYF
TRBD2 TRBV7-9 CAGGLPTSGANVLTF
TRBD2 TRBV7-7 CASSLGSNGGRGETQYF
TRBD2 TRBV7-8 CASSPGLAGAGYNEQFF
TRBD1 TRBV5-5 CASSLTTGIAYEQYF
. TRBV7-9 CASRRDIQETQYF
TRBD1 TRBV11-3 CASSRQGTEAFF
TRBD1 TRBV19 CASSLGQLNSPLHF
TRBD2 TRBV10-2 CASRRTSGGAGEQYF
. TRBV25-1 CASSDPTGPGSYEQYF
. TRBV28 CASSSLDPSGEKLFF
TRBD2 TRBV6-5 CASSYSSGGVTDTQYF
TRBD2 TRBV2 CASQPSGGTDTQYF
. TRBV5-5 CASSLQGGNTEAFF
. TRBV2 CASRFGTYSYEQYF
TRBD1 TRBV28 CASSTLSGGNEKLFF
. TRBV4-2 CASSQDGQSEAFF
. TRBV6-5 CASSYSGEGTYEQYF
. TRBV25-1 CASSGRKGLGQETQYF
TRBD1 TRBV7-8 CASSPDRQGEQYF
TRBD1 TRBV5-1 CASSPTGGVPEAFF
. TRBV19 CASSGTLNQPQHF
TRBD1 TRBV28 CASSTGQGSYNEQFF
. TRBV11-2 CASSRNRADNEKLFF
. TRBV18 CASSPGGVAEAFF
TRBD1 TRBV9 CASKGGSDTGELFF
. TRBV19 CASSNPTGSYNEQFF
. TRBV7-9 CSSSARDKAYEQYF
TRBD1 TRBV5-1 CASGTGVENIQYF
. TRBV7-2 CASSYPGVEQYF
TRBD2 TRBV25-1 CASSPGLAEFSSTDTQYF
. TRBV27 CASSPLGEETQYF
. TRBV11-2 CASSLDWGRYEQYF
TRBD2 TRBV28 CASSSRLARFTGELFF
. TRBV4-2 CASSQPNRVAYNSPLHF
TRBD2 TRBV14 CASSQWFNGGAEETQYF
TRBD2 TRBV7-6 CASSLGLAGGADTQYF
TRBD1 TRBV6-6 CASSYTQGNQPQHF
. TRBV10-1 CASSESGGYEQYF
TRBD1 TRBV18 CASSRIGTGTQPQHF
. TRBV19 CASSIGLGATDTQYF
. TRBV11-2 CASRVASGTYGYTF
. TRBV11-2 CASSLEGTKFQETQYF
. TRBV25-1 CASSGDTSSYNSPLHF
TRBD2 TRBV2 CASTTLAGEEDTQYF